Presented here are 25 T cell receptor beta chains from one specimen sequenced in a study of T cell repertoires in cytomegalovirus infection. Their antigens remain unidentified. From the reads, TCRdb called clonotypes with MiXCR, one entry per CDR3 protein. Here the sample spans around 430,000 distinct CDR3 sequences, 42% being singletons. The material was cultured PBMCs, obtained from culture after CMV antigen stimulation. The receptors here all came from a human donor in good health (CMV status not recorded). Some clones in this sample may be carry-over from other donors' samples.

The V call is TRBV4-1, the J call TRBJ2-2; no clear D gene. Trimming stripped 0 bases from V and 2 bases from J, with 10 bases between. The germline CDR1 and CDR2 sequences are MGHRA and YSYEKL. The CDR3 has 16 residues. The CDR3, as DNA: TGCGCCAGCAGCCAAGAGGGGATCCTCAACACCGGGGAGCTGTTTTTT. Protein sequence: CASSQEGILNTGELFF.

The chain is built from TRBV5-4 and TRBJ2-3, with D maybe TRBD1 (7 bases). The CDR3 consists of 16 residues. Per the germline V gene, CDR1 is SGHNT and CDR2 is YYREEE (reference sequence). V was trimmed by 4 bases and J by 4 bases, leaving 19 bases between them. The CDR3 protein is CASSPGDSYTADTQYF. The DNA for the CDR3 is TGTGCCAGCAGCCCGGGGGACAGCTATACGGCAGATACGCAGTATTTT.

The rearrangement joins TRBV7-6 to TRBJ2-1, with D hard to call. V was trimmed by 0 bases and J by 6 bases, leaving 6 bases between them. CDR3 length: 13 residues. In germline, CDR1 is SGHVS, CDR2 FNYEAQ. The DNA of the CDR3 is TGTGCCAGCAGCTTAGCGAGGTCCAATGAGCAGTTCTTC. It specifies CASSLARSNEQFF.

The rearrangement links TRBV4-3 to TRBJ2-3, with 8 bases that match TRBD2. This CDR3 is 16 amino acids long. Trimming removed 1 base from V and 0 bases from J; junction bases left unmatched: 3. Germline V gene lookup returns CDR1 LGHNA and CDR2 YSLEER. The CDR3 sequence is CASSQGSGVSTDTQYF. The CDR3 DNA follows: TGCGCCAGCAGCCAAGGTAGCGGGGTGAGCACAGATACGCAGTATTTT.

The chain uses TRBV20-1 and TRBJ1-1; 9 bases are shared with TRBD1. Germline assignment: CDR1 DFQATT and CDR2 SNEGSKA (reference sequence). This CDR3 is 14 amino acids long. The V and J ends lost 5 bases and 5 bases, in that order; junction bases with no gene match: 9. The CDR3 protein is CSARDRALWTEAFF. CDR3 DNA sequence: TGCAGTGCTCGGGACAGGGCGTTGTGGACTGAAGCTTTCTTT.

This clonotype has more than one count but fewer than ten. The J gene is TRBJ1-1, the V gene TRBV7-8; 10 bases align to TRBD1. From germline, CDR1 is SGHVS and CDR2 FQNEAQ. The ends lost 5 bases at V and 7 bases at J; junction bases unmatched: 10. This CDR3 is built from 15 residues. The CDR3 DNA reads as TGTGCCAGCAGCCCTAGGGGACAGGGGTATGTTGAAGCTTTCTTT. Its protein is CASSPRGQGYVEAFF.

The rearrangement uses TRBV6-1 and TRBJ1-1; D gene ambiguous. With 2 bases removed from V and 6 bases from J, the gap between germline ends came to 10 bases. The CDR3 is 13 residues long. Germline V gene lookup returns CDR1 MNHNS and CDR2 SASEGT. DNA of the CDR3: TGTGCCAGCAGTGAATTGCTGAGTGCTGAAGCTTTCTTT. Amino acid sequence: CASSELLSAEAFF.

The V and J genes are TRBV18 and TRBJ1-1; 12 bases are a match to TRBD1. The CDR3 is 16 amino acids. The germline V gene has CDR1 KGHSH and CDR2 LQKENI. J gave up 1 base and V 3 bases, and 3 bases lay outside the gene matches. This chain's CDR3 is CASSPPGQGANTEAFF. DNA of the CDR3: TGTGCCAGCTCACCGCCGGGACAGGGGGCGAACACTGAAGCTTTCTTT.

The table lists this clonotype with a few counts. The chain uses TRBV7-2 and TRBJ2-5; 12 bases line up with TRBD2. CDR1 and CDR2 (germline): SGHTA, FQGNSA. This CDR3 contains 16 residues. V dropped 0 bases and J dropped 4; count of bases not matched to a gene: 3. The CDR3 region has the DNA TGTGCCAGCAGCTTAGCCCTAGCGGGAGGGAGAGAGACCCAGTACTTC. The encoded protein is CASSLALAGGRETQYF.

V and J are TRBV2 and TRBJ2-7; D gene uncertain. Trimming left V 8 bases short and J 0 bases short, with 14 bases between. Germline loops: CDR1 SNHLY, CDR2 FYNNEI. CDR3 length equals 14 residues. Here the CDR3 reads CASALGTISYEQYF. CDR3 coding DNA: TGTGCCAGCGCCCTGGGTACCATCTCCTACGAGCAGTACTTC.

This clonotype was detected a few times. The chain couples TRBV6-1 to TRBJ2-3; TRBD2 matches 12 bases. V was pared by 2 bases and J by 2 bases, with 5 bases of the junction left unmatched. Looked up from germline, CDR1 is MNHNS and CDR2 is SASEGT. This CDR3 region has 17 residues. CDR3: CASSEPGLAGLTDTQYF. The CDR3 DNA is TGTGCCAGCAGTGAACCGGGACTAGCGGGCCTCACAGATACGCAGTATTTT.

CDR3 bases: TGTGCCAGCAGTGAAACCTTCCTTAGCATGGGGCCCACAGATACGCAGTATTTT. It encodes CASSETFLSMGPTDTQYF. This chain links TRBV6-1 with TRBJ2-3; a possible D gene is TRBD1 (5 bases). Germline-derived CDR1 and CDR2 are MNHNS and SASEGT. This CDR3 contains 18 residues. V lost 2 bases and J lost 2, with 20 bases in between.

V gene TRBV2 combines with J gene TRBJ2-7, with D uncertain. Germline loops: CDR1 SNHLY, CDR2 FYNNEI. The CDR3 extends over 11 amino acids. Between the trimmed V and J ends, which lost 4 bases and 7 bases, there was a span of 8 bases. CDR3 in amino acids: CASSASWEQYF. CDR3 DNA sequence: TGTGCCAGCAGTGCGTCGTGGGAGCAGTACTTC.

The chain recombines TRBV7-6 with TRBJ2-7; the D gene is possibly TRBD2 (5 bases). The V end lost 2 bases, the J end lost 3 bases, and 11 bases lay between the germline ends. From germline, CDR1 is SGHVS and CDR2 FNYEAQ. The CDR3 length is 14 residues. In nucleotides, the CDR3 is TGTGCCAGCAGCTTAAAAGGTGGGAGCTACGAGCAGTACTTC. It yields the protein CASSLKGGSYEQYF.

The chain couples TRBV7-2 to TRBJ1-3; 10 bases are a match to TRBD1. CDR1 and CDR2 (germline): SGHTA, FQGNSA. V lost 5 bases and J lost 2; bases outside the gene matches: 3. The CDR3 is 15 residues long. CDR3: CASSTGTGAGNTIYF. The CDR3 coding sequence is TGTGCCAGCAGCACCGGGACAGGGGCTGGAAACACCATATATTTT.

This clonotype was detected a few times. The V gene is TRBV12-3 or TRBV12-4, the J gene TRBJ1-5; no firm D call. The CDR3 is made up of 15 amino acids. Trimming cost V 4 bases and J 0 bases, with 10 bases left between them. CDR3 amino acids: CASSSTGYSNQPQHF. CDR3 bases: TGTGCCAGCAGTTCGACGGGATATAGCAATCAGCCCCAGCATTTT.

This clonotype was counted ten times or more. The rearrangement links TRBV7-8 to TRBJ2-7; possible D gene TRBD1, 6 bases. This CDR3 has 15 residues. The germline gives CDR1 SGHVS, CDR2 FQNEAQ. Between the trimmed V and J ends, which lost 4 bases and 0 bases, there was a span of 13 bases. This CDR3 reads CASSSRTASSYEQYF. Here the CDR3 DNA reads TGTGCCAGCAGCTCTCGGACAGCGAGCTCCTACGAGCAGTACTTC.

The chain recombines TRBV10-3 with TRBJ1-3; 11 nucleotides line up with TRBD1. The V gene end was trimmed by 4 bases and the J gene end by 2 bases; junction bases not matched to a gene: 4. CDR3 length: 16 residues. Looked up from germline, CDR1 is ENHRY and CDR2 is SYGVKD. As DNA, the CDR3 is TGTGCCATCAGTGCGACGGGACAGGGGGCTGGAAACACCATATATTTT. As protein: CAISATGQGAGNTIYF.

This clonotype was counted a single time. The rearrangement uses TRBV15 and TRBJ1-6; D is unclear. The CDR3 contains 15 residues. Per the germline V gene, CDR1 is LNHNV and CDR2 is YYDKDF (reference sequence). V lost 5 bases and J 5 bases, leaving 13 bases between the germline ends. CDR3 region: CATSGQSPHNSPLHF. The DNA for the CDR3 is TGTGCCACCAGCGGGCAGAGCCCCCATAATTCACCCCTCCACTTT. The full variable domain, its missing parts supplied by reference TRBV15 and TRBJ1-6, is DAMVIQNPRYQVTQFGKPVTLSCSQTLNHNVMYWYQQKSSQAPKLLFHYYDKDFNNEADTPDNFQSRRPNTSFCFLDIRSPGLGDTAMYLCATSGQSPHNSPLHFGNGTRLTVT.

The table lists this clonotype with a count of one. This chain uses TRBV20-1 with TRBJ1-5; tentatively, D is TRBD1 (5 bases). CDR1 DFQATT and CDR2 SNEGSKA come from the germline V gene (reference sequence). The CDR3 is made up of 12 amino acids. V gave up 2 bases and J gave up 5 bases, with 7 bases separating them. Here the CDR3 DNA reads TGCAGTGCTAGATGGGGGGATCAGCCCCAGCATTTT. Translated, it gives CSARWGDQPQHF.

The chain has TRBV5-4 and TRBJ2-5, with D possibly TRBD2 on 6 matching bases. Germline V gene data show CDR1 as SGHNT and CDR2 as YYREEE (reference sequence). The ends were cut back, 4 bases at V and 1 base at J, with 17 bases in the middle. The CDR3 length is 16 residues. For the CDR3, the DNA is TGTGCCAGCAGCCCTGGTGGCGGGATATCCCAAGAGACCCAGTACTTC. Protein product: CASSPGGGISQETQYF.

This clonotype was recorded a few times. This chain uses TRBV28 with TRBJ2-7; tentatively, D is TRBD2 (6 bases). V was shortened by 6 bases and J by 5 bases, with 14 bases between the two germline ends. Germline V lookup: CDR1 MDHEN, CDR2 SYDVKM. The CDR3 loop spans 13 amino acids. CDR3 amino acids: CASREGLWDEQYF. The DNA of the CDR3 is TGTGCCAGCAGGGAGGGGTTGTGGGACGAGCAGTACTTC.

The J gene is TRBJ1-5, the V gene TRBV7-2, with unresolved D. The V gene lost 2 bases and the J gene lost 0 bases, with 8 bases spanning the gap. The length of the CDR3 is 15 residues. Germline V CDR1 and CDR2: SGHTA, FQGNSA. The CDR3 here is CASSLLAISNQPQHF. The CDR3 nucleotides read TGTGCCAGCAGCTTACTTGCGATTAGCAATCAGCCCCAGCATTTT.

In regard to this clonotype: Since a much larger clone is just one base distant, this may be a read error. This likely comes from a read error, as the CDR3 has no conserved phenylalanine or tryptophan at its end. The rearrangement joins TRBV7-8 to TRBJ1-2; no definite D call. V lost 5 bases, J lost 8 bases, and 24 bases lay in between. Germline assignment: CDR1 SGHVS and CDR2 FQNEAQ. CDR3 length: 16 amino acids. CDR3 nucleotide sequence: TGTGCCAGCAGCCCCCAAGTACAGTTAATAGTCTCCGGCTACACCTTG. Protein product: CASSPQVQLIVSGYTL.

This rearrangement joins TRBV7-2 to TRBJ2-1; 7 nucleotides match TRBD1. This CDR3 comprises 15 residues. Per the germline V gene, CDR1 is SGHTA and CDR2 is FQGNSA. Trimming removed 7 bases from V and 9 bases from J; junction bases left unmatched: 15. The CDR3 coding sequence is TGTGCCAGCACCGTGGATCGACAGGGCGTCGGTGAGCAGTTCTTC. Translation gives CASTVDRQGVGEQFF.